This T cell receptor beta chain was identified in a study of prognosis after radiotherapy for stage I lung cancer. This CDR3 has 14 residues. Germline V gene lookup returns CDR1 SNHLY and CDR2 FYNNEI. In regard to this clonotype: The junction does not match germline at one end; this may be a read error.

Using two-round multiplex PCR, the authors amplified TCR beta CDR3 from genomic DNA. First-round PCR, the initial amplification, used primers specific to each TRBV and TRBJ gene. TCRdb passed the multiplex PCR reads through MiXCR, listing each CDR3 protein once. The table records 25,000 to 35,000 distinct CDR3 sequences, 25% to 40% of them present only once. The source of this sequence is a donor of 50 years or more with non-small cell lung cancer. The starting material was PBMCs, obtained before or after stereotactic body radiation therapy (not recorded which). The chain uses TRBV2 and TRBJ2-2, with D possibly being TRBD1 (6 bases). This CDR3 reads CASSARGWTGDLSF. CDR3 bases: TGTGCCAGCAGTGCCAGGGGATGGACCGGGGATCTGTCTTTT.